One and the same sample provided the 22 T cell receptor beta chains below, sequenced in a study of OX40 agonist ivuxolimab in advanced cancers. Libraries were prepared through the immunoSEQ multiplex PCR assay. TCRdb re-hosts the immuneACCESS table, in-frame sequences only. Its copies lack some clones; in the studies checked, an unresolved V gene accounts for under half of them, and the cause for the rest is not known. The sample table shows some 70,000 clones, and about 86% are seen once. Together, the top ten hold 2% to 2.5% of the sample. Sequenced here: CD4+ or CD8+ T cells sorted from blood, sampled in a trial of the OX40 agonist ivuxolimab. The receptors here all came from an adult with an advanced solid tumor such as melanoma, head and neck, liver or kidney cancer.

The chain couples TRBV6-5 to TRBJ2-7; D tentatively fits TRBD1 or TRBD2 (6 bases each). The CDR3 runs to 12 residues. CDR1 MNHEY and CDR2 SVGAGI come from the germline V gene. The V and J ends lost 7 bases and 3 bases respectively, with 10 bases between them. The CDR3 is CASNRGDYEQYF. CDR3 in DNA: TGTGCCAGCAATAGGGGGGACTACGAGCAGTACTTC.

The rearrangement uses TRBV2 and TRBJ1-2, with D possibly matching TRBD1 (5 bases). There are 13 residues in the CDR3. CDR1 and CDR2 from the germline V gene are SNHLY and FYNNEI. Trimming took 7 bases from V and 4 from J, leaving 13 bases between them. This CDR3 reads CASIGRVSYGYTF. The CDR3 DNA is TGTGCCAGCATTGGCAGGGTGAGCTATGGCTACACCTTC.

The V and J genes are TRBV4-1 and TRBJ1-5; no clear D gene. The germline V and J ends were trimmed by 4 bases and 6 bases, with 10 bases remaining between them. Germline CDR1 and CDR2: MGHRA and YSYEKL. The CDR3 loop spans 13 amino acids. In nucleotides, the CDR3 is TGCGCCAGCAGCCTGGGCCCTGGTCAGCCCCAGCATTTT. It encodes CASSLGPGQPQHF.

The J gene is TRBJ1-2, the V gene TRBV6-5, with D maybe TRBD1 (5 bases). CDR1 is MNHEY, CDR2 SVGAGI, per germline. CDR3 length: 14 amino acids. With 2 bases removed from V and 3 bases from J, the gap between germline ends came to 10 bases. CDR3 sequence: CASSYAGQDYGYTF. The CDR3 coding sequence is TGTGCCAGCAGTTACGCAGGACAAGACTATGGCTACACCTTC.

This chain joins TRBV6-1 and TRBJ2-3, with a possible D match to TRBD2 (5 bases). Trimming shortened V by 3 bases and J by 0 bases, and 10 bases separated the two germline ends. From germline, CDR1 is MNHNS and CDR2 SASEGT. This CDR3 has 15 residues. DNA for the CDR3: TGTGCCAGCAGTGAGGTTTCGGGGAGCACAGATACGCAGTATTTT. As protein: CASSEVSGSTDTQYF.

The chain links TRBV9 to TRBJ2-7; 7 positions agree with TRBD1. CDR1 is SGDLS, CDR2 YYNGEE, per germline. The ends lost 2 bases at V and 0 bases at J; junction bases unmatched: 8. The CDR3 loop spans 16 amino acids. The CDR3 sequence is CASSVHWDRRSYEQYF. The DNA of the CDR3 is TGTGCCAGCAGCGTTCATTGGGACAGACGCTCCTACGAGCAGTACTTC.

The V and J genes are TRBV9 and TRBJ2-3; the D is unclear. V lost 3 bases and J lost 2, with 16 bases in between. This CDR3 has 16 amino acids. Germline V lookup: CDR1 SGDLS, CDR2 YYNGEE. The CDR3 nucleotides read TGTGCCAGCAGCGCACGATCAGGAGATTACACAGATACGCAGTATTTT. Its protein product is CASSARSGDYTDTQYF. Variable domain in full (rest from reference TRBV9 and TRBJ2-3): DSGVTQTPKHLITATGQRVTLRCSPRSGDLSVYWYQQSLDQGLQFLIQYYNGEERAKGNILERFSAQQFPDLHSELNLSSLELGDSALYFCASSARSGDYTDTQYFGPGTRLTVL.

The chain has TRBV5-6 and TRBJ1-5, with D hard to call. CDR1 SGHDT and CDR2 YYEEEE come from the germline V gene. V lost 1 base and J lost 7, with 15 bases in between. The CDR3 sequence is 15 residues long. The CDR3 reads CASSLRAGRFQPQHF. DNA for the CDR3: TGTGCCAGCAGCTTGAGGGCAGGCCGGTTCCAGCCCCAGCATTTT.

This sequence joins TRBV15 and TRBJ1-5, with 8 bases identical to TRBD1. The trim removed 0 bases at V and 9 bases at J, leaving 10 bases unmatched. The CDR3 contains 16 residues. Per the germline V gene, CDR1 is LNHNV and CDR2 is YYDKDF (reference sequence). CDR3 protein: CATSRDRGTGGRPQHF. CDR3 coding DNA: TGTGCCACCAGCAGAGATAGGGGAACAGGGGGTCGGCCCCAGCATTTT. Full variable domain (missing parts from reference TRBV15 and TRBJ1-5): DAMVIQNPRYQVTQFGKPVTLSCSQTLNHNVMYWYQQKSSQAPKLLFHYYDKDFNNEADTPDNFQSRRPNTSFCFLDIRSPGLGDTAMYLCATSRDRGTGGRPQHFGDGTRLSIL.

The chain employs TRBV5-4 and TRBJ1-4; D call uncertain. This CDR3 spans 15 amino acids. Germline V gives CDR1 SGHNT, CDR2 YYREEE (reference sequence). V was clipped by 5 bases and J by 6 bases, with 17 bases between them. CDR3 nucleotide sequence: TGTGCCAGCAGGTCGGCTGGAATTGGAGATGAAAAACTGTTTTTT. It translates to CASRSAGIGDEKLFF.

This CDR3 is CATAPGFAAGYTF. The DNA for the CDR3 is TGTGCCACCGCACCCGGGTTCGCAGCCGGCTACACCTTC. The chain recombines TRBV15 with TRBJ1-2; D gene uncertain. The CDR3 contains 13 residues. Germline V gene lookup returns CDR1 LNHNV and CDR2 YYDKDF (reference sequence). With 8 bases removed from V and 8 bases from J, the gap between germline ends came to 18 bases.

The chain carries TRBV14 and TRBJ2-7; D unresolved. V dropped 3 bases and J dropped 3 bases, with 3 bases sitting between them. Germline CDR1 SGHDN, CDR2 FVKESK. The CDR3 length is 11 residues. The CDR3 loop reads CASSHYYEQYF. CDR3 nucleotide sequence: TGTGCCAGCAGCCATTACTACGAGCAGTACTTC.

In its sample, this clone was seen a few times. The chain is built from TRBV7-9 and TRBJ1-1, with no clear D. Germline V gene data show CDR1 as SEHNR and CDR2 as FQNEAQ (reference sequence). This CDR3 is built from 16 residues. The V and J ends lost 2 bases and 4 bases respectively, with 17 bases between them. CDR3 protein: CASSLLVGRSGTEAFF. The CDR3 bases are TGTGCCAGCAGCTTATTAGTAGGGCGTTCGGGCACTGAAGCTTTCTTT.

The chain joins TRBV19 to TRBJ2-3; 7 bases are shared with TRBD1. The CDR3 totals 15 residues. Trimming at V came to 6 bases and at J to 4 bases, leaving 10 bases not matched to a gene. Germline V gene data show CDR1 as LNHDA and CDR2 as SQIVND (reference sequence). CDR3 in DNA: TGTGCCAGTAGCCCTGACAGGGTTGAGGCAGATACGCAGTATTTT. This encodes CASSPDRVEADTQYF.

J is TRBJ1-2 and V is TRBV7-2; TRBD1 is a possible D gene (5 bases). The CDR3 length is 15 residues. CDR1 is SGHTA, CDR2 FQGNSA, per germline. Trimming stripped 7 bases from V and 7 bases from J, with 22 bases between. CDR3 nucleotide sequence: TGTGCCAGCACCAACCTTTTCCTAGGGGCCATTGGCTACACCTTC. Its translation is CASTNLFLGAIGYTF.

The chain joins TRBV13 to TRBJ2-1; D is ambiguous. The CDR3 has 12 amino acids. Germline V gene lookup returns CDR1 PRHDT and CDR2 FYEKMQ (reference sequence). With 5 bases removed from V and 3 bases from J, the gap between germline ends came to 5 bases. The CDR3 nucleotides are TGTGCCAGCAGCCCGCTCTACAATGAGCAGTTCTTC. Its protein is CASSPLYNEQFF.

The V gene is TRBV6-1, the J gene TRBJ2-7; D unclear. Trimming removed 11 bases at V and 4 bases at J, with 12 bases between. Germline V gene data show CDR1 as MNHNS and CDR2 as SASEGT. The CDR3 is made up of 11 amino acids. CDR3 coding DNA: TGTGCCTTGGGCAGGCTATACGAGCAGTACTTC. This gives the protein CALGRLYEQYF.

This clone appeared a few times. The genes are TRBV6-1 and TRBJ2-1; 7 bases map to TRBD2. The trim removed 4 bases at V and 0 bases at J, leaving 6 bases unmatched. The length of the CDR3 is 16 residues. Germline V gives CDR1 MNHNS, CDR2 SASEGT. The CDR3 DNA reads TGTGCCAGCAGTGGCACTAGCGCGAGCTCCTACAATGAGCAGTTCTTC. The encoded protein is CASSGTSASSYNEQFF.

The genes are TRBV30 and TRBJ1-2, with D uncertain. Germline V gives CDR1 GTSNPN, CDR2 SVGIG (reference sequence). Trimming removed 2 bases at V and 8 bases at J, with 9 bases between. This CDR3 spans 11 amino acids. CDR3 in DNA: TGTGCCTGGAGTAACCCCGCAGGCTACACCTTC. Its translation: CAWSNPAGYTF.

The gene calls are TRBV9 and TRBJ2-1; TRBD2 matches at 12 bases. The CDR3 spans 17 residues. In germline, CDR1 is SGDLS, CDR2 YYNGEE. After removal of 4 bases from V and 8 bases from J, the junction contained 13 bases not matched to a gene. The CDR3 DNA follows: TGTGCCAGCAGCCGAGAAGCTAGCGGGAGGGCCCGGGATGAGCAGTTCTTC. As protein: CASSREASGRARDEQFF.

This sequence joins TRBV29-1 and TRBJ2-6; D is ambiguous. Germline V gives CDR1 SQVTM, CDR2 ANQGSEA. The V end was cut by 7 bases, the J end by 0 bases, with 4 bases between. The CDR3 has 12 amino acids. The CDR3 loop reads CSAGSGANVLTF. CDR3 DNA: TGCAGCGCGGGCTCTGGGGCCAACGTCCTGACTTTC.

V usage is TRBV2 and J usage is TRBJ1-2; TRBD1 matches 8 bases. From germline, CDR1 is SNHLY and CDR2 FYNNEI. This CDR3 contains 14 residues. Germline trimming cut 5 bases from V and 5 bases from J; bases unmatched to any gene: 7. CDR3 in DNA: TGTGCCAGCAGTCTTGGGACAGGACCGTATGGCTACACCTTC. Its protein product is CASSLGTGPYGYTF. Based on the CDR3 plus reference TRBV2 and TRBJ1-2, the full variable domain is EPEVTQTPSHQVTQMGQEVILRCVPISNHLYFYWYRQILGQKVEFLVSFYNNEISEKSEIFDDQFSVERPDGSNFTLKIRSTKLEDSAMYFCASSLGTGPYGYTFGSGTRLTVV.